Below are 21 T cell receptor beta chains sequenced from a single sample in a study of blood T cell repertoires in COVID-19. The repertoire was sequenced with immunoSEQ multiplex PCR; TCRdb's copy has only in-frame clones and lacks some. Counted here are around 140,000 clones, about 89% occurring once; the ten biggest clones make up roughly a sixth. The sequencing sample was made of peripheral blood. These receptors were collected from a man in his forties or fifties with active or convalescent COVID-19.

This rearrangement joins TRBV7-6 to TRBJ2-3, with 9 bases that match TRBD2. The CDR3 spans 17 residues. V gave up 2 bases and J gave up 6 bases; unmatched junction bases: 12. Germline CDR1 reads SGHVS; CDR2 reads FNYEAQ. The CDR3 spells CASSLRVRRGGDDTQYF. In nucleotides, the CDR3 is TGTGCCAGCAGCTTAAGGGTCCGGCGGGGGGGGGATGATACGCAGTATTTT. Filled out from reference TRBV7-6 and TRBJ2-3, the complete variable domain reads GAGVSQSPRYKVTKRGQDVALRCDPISGHVSLYWYRQALGQGPEFLTYFNYEAQQDKSGLPNDRFSAERPEGSISTLTIQRTEQRDSAMYRCASSLRVRRGGDDTQYFGPGTRLTVL.

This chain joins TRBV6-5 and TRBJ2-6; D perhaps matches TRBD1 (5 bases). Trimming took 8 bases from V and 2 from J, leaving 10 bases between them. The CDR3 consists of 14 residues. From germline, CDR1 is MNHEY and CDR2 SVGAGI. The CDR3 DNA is TGTGCCAGCGGCTCGACAGCTGGGGCCAACGTCCTGACTTTC. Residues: CASGSTAGANVLTF.

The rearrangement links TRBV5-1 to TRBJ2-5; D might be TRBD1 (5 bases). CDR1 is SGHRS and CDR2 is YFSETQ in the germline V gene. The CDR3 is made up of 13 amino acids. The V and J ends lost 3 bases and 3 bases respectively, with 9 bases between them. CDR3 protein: CASSWQTEETQYF. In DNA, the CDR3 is TGCGCCAGCAGCTGGCAGACAGAAGAGACCCAGTACTTC.

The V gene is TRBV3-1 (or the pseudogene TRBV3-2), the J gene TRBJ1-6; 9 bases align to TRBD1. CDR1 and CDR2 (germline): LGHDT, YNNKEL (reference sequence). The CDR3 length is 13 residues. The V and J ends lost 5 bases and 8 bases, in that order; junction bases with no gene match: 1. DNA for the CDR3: TGTGCCAGCAGCGGGACAGGGTATTCACCCCTCCACTTT. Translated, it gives CASSGTGYSPLHF.

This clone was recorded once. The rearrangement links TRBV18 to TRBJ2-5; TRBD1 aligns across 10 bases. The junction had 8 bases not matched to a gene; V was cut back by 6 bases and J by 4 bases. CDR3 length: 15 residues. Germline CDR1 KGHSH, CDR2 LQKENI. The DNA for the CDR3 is TGTGCCAGCTCGCCGGGACAGGGGTGGCGAGAGACCCAGTACTTC. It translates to CASSPGQGWRETQYF.

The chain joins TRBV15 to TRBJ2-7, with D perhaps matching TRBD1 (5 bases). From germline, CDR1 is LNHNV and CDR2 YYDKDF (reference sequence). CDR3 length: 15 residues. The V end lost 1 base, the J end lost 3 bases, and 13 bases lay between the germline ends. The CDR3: CATSRAQGALYEQYF. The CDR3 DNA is TGTGCCACCAGCAGAGCCCAGGGCGCTCTCTACGAGCAGTACTTC.

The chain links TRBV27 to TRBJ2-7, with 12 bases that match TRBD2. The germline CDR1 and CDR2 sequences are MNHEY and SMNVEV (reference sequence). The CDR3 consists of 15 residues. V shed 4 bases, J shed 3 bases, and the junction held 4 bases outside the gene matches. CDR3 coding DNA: TGTGCCAGCAGTTATGGACTAGCGGGGCACTACGAGCAGTACTTC. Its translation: CASSYGLAGHYEQYF.

The CDR3 nucleotides are TGTGCCAGCAGCGTAGGGCCGACGGTAGGGAGCTACAATGAGCAGTTCTTC. Translating gives CASSVGPTVGSYNEQFF. This chain connects TRBV9 to TRBJ2-1, with D possibly matching TRBD2 (5 bases). CDR3 length: 17 amino acids. V gave up 0 bases and J gave up 3 bases, with 16 bases separating them. Germline V gives CDR1 SGDLS, CDR2 YYNGEE.

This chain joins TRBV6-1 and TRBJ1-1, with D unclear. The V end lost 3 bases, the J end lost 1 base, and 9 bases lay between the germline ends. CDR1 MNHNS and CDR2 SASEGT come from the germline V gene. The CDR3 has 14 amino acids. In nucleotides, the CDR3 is TGTGCCAGCAGTGACGACACTTCGAACACTGAAGCTTTCTTT. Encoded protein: CASSDDTSNTEAFF.

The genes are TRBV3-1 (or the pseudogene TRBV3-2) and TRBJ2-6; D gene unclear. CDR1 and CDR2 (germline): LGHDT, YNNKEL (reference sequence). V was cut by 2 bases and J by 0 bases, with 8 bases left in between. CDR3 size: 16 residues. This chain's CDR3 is CASSQLINSGANVLTF. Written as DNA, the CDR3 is TGTGCCAGCAGCCAACTTATTAACTCTGGGGCCAACGTCCTGACTTTC.

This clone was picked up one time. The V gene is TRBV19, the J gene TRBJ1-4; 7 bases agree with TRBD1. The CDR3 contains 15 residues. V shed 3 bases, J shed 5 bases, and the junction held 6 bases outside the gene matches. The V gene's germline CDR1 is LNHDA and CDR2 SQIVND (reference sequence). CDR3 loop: CASSMGQGVNEKLFF. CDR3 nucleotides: TGTGCCAGTAGTATGGGGCAGGGGGTCAATGAAAAACTGTTTTTT.

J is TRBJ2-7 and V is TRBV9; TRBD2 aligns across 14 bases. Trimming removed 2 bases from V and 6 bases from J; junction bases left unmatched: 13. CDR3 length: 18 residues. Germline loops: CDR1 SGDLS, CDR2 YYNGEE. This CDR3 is CASSVWTSGGLGFSEQYF. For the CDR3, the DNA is TGTGCCAGCAGCGTGTGGACTAGCGGGGGGCTAGGCTTCTCCGAGCAGTACTTC.

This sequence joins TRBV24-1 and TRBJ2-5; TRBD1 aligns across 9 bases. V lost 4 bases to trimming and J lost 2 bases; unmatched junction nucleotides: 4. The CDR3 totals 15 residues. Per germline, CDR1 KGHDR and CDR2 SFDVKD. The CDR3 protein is CATSEPDRGQETQYF. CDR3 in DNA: TGTGCCACCAGTGAACCTGACAGGGGGCAAGAGACCCAGTACTTC.

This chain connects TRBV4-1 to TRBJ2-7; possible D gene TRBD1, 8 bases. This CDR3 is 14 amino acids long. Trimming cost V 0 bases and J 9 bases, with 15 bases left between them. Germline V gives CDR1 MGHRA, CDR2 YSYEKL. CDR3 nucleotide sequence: TGCGCCAGCAGCCAAGATTCACAGGGGGGGTGGCAGTACTTC. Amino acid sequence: CASSQDSQGGWQYF.

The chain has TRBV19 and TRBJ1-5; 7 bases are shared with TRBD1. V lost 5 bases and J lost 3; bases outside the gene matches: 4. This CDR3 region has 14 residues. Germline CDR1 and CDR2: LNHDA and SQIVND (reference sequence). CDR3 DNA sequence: TGTGCCAGTAGTTTCACAGGGGCCAATCAGCCCCAGCATTTT. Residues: CASSFTGANQPQHF.

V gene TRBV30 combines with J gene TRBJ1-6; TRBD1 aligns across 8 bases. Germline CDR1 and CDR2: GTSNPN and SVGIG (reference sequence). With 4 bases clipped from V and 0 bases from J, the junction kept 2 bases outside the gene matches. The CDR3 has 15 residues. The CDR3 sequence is CAWNRGSSYNSPLHF. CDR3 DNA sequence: TGTGCCTGGAACAGGGGGAGCTCCTATAATTCACCCCTCCACTTT.

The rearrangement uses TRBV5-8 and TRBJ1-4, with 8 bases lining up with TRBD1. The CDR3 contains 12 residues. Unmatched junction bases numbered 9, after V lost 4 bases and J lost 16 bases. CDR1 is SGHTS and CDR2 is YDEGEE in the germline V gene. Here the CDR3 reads CASSRGAGTGFF. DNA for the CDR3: TGTGCCAGCAGCCGGGGGGCTGGGACAGGGTTTTTT.

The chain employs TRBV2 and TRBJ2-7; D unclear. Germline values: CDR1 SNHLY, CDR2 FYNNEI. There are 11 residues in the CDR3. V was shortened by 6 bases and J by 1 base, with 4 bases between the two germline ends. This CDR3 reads CASRTSYEQYF. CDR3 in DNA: TGTGCCAGCAGGACTTCCTACGAGCAGTACTTC.

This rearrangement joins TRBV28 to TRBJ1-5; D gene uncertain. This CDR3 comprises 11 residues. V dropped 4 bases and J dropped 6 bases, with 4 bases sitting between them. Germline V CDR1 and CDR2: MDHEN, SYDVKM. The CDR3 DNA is TGTGCCAGCAGTTCCGGTCAGCCCCAGCATTTT. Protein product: CASSSGQPQHF.

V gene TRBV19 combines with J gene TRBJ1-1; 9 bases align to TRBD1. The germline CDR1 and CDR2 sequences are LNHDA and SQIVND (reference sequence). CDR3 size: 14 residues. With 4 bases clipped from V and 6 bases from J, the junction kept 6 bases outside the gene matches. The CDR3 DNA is TGTGCCAGTAGTAGGGACAGGGATGTCGCTGAAGCTTTCTTT. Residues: CASSRDRDVAEAFF.

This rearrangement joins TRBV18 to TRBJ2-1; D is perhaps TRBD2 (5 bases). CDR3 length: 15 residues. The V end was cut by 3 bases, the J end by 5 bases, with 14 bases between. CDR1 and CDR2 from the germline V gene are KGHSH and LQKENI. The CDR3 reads CASSPVLAGNNEQFF. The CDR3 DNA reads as TGTGCCAGCTCACCGGTCCTAGCTGGGAACAATGAGCAGTTCTTC. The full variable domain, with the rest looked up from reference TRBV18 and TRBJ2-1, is NAGVMQNPRHLVRRRGQEARLRCSPMKGHSHVYWYRQLPEEGLKFMVYLQKENIIDESGMPKERFSAEFPKEGPSILRIQQVVRGDSAAYFCASSPVLAGNNEQFFGPGTRLTVL.